The 22 T cell receptor beta chains listed next were all sequenced from one sample in a study of T cells in Graves' hyperthyroidism and ophthalmopathy. Amplification of TCR beta CDR3 regions was performed using RNA transcripts as template. The study used the HTBI primer set for a first-round RT-PCR of the TCR CDR3. MiXCR, run by TCRdb on the multiplex PCR reads, gives a single entry per CDR3 protein. The sample carries about 250,000 distinct CDR3 sequences, over 20% recorded once. The specimen was blood. The receptors stem from a woman in her thirties or forties with Graves' ophthalmopathy.

In its sample, this clonotype was seen many times. The rearrangement links TRBV10-3 to TRBJ2-4, with D possibly being TRBD1 or TRBD2 (5 bases each). The CDR3 is made up of 14 amino acids. Germline V gives CDR1 ENHRY, CDR2 SYGVKD. Trimming shortened V by 6 bases and J by 4 bases, and 13 bases separated the two germline ends. DNA of the CDR3: TGTGCCATCAGCTCCGGGACGGCTAAAAACATTCAGTACTTC. Translating it yields CAISSGTAKNIQYF.

At least ten counts were recorded for this clonotype. The chain joins TRBV7-2 to TRBJ1-3; possibly TRBD1 for D (5 bases). The CDR3 is made up of 15 amino acids. The ends were cut back, 5 bases at V and 0 bases at J, with 11 bases in the middle. Germline V gene data show CDR1 as SGHTA and CDR2 as FQGNSA. The CDR3 nucleotides read TGTGCCAGCAGCCCGGGACGGATCTCTGGAAACACCATATATTTT. Its protein product is CASSPGRISGNTIYF.

V and J are TRBV15 and TRBJ2-5; D remains unclear. Germline V lookup: CDR1 LNHNV, CDR2 YYDKDF (reference sequence). The CDR3 is made up of 14 amino acids. The ends were cut back, 0 bases at V and 2 bases at J, with 7 bases in the middle. The CDR3 is CATSRDPSQETQYF. CDR3 nucleotides: TGTGCCACCAGCAGAGATCCCAGTCAAGAGACCCAGTACTTC.

This clonotype was counted ten times or more. This chain connects TRBV7-8 to TRBJ2-2; 9 bases are shared with TRBD2. There are 18 residues in the CDR3. Germline assignment: CDR1 SGHVS and CDR2 FQNEAQ. The J segment lost 7 bases and the V segment lost 4 bases, leaving 16 bases of the junction unmatched. The CDR3 DNA sequence: TGTGCCAGCAGCTGGGGGCCCCGGACTAGCGATATCGGCGGGGAGCTGTTTTTT. Its translation: CASSWGPRTSDIGGELFF.

The rearrangement joins TRBV20-1 to TRBJ1-1; the D is unclear. Germline assignment: CDR1 DFQATT and CDR2 SNEGSKA (reference sequence). The ends were cut back, 6 bases at V and 5 bases at J, with 10 bases in the middle. The CDR3 totals 11 residues. CDR3 DNA sequence: TGCAGTGCCTGGTTAGGGACTGAAGCTTTCTTT. Residues: CSAWLGTEAFF.

The CDR3 sequence is CATSDYSYGYTF. The DNA for the CDR3 is TGTGCCACCAGTGATTACAGCTATGGCTACACCTTC. The rearrangement uses TRBV24-1 and TRBJ1-2; D call uncertain. Trimming pared 2 bases from V and 4 bases from J, leaving 4 bases between. The germline gives CDR1 KGHDR, CDR2 SFDVKD. CDR3 length equals 12 residues.

Concerning this clonotype itself: This clone may be a read error of a much larger clone one base away. No conserved phenylalanine or tryptophan ends this CDR3, so it is likely a read error. The rearrangement uses TRBV2 and TRBJ1-6, with 7 bases matching TRBD1. Looked up from germline, CDR1 is SNHLY and CDR2 is FYNNEI. The CDR3 has 16 amino acids. Losses at the gene ends were 3 bases for V and 8 bases for J; bases not matched to a gene: 10. The CDR3 protein is CASSELPTGVDSPLHI. CDR3 bases: TGTGCCAGCAGTGAGCTCCCTACAGGGGTTGATTCACCCCTCCACATT.

The V and J genes are TRBV2 and TRBJ1-5; no definite D call. Trimming cost V 4 bases and J 0 bases, with 4 bases left between them. From germline, CDR1 is SNHLY and CDR2 FYNNEI. The length of the CDR3 is 13 residues. The CDR3 DNA is TGTGCCAGCAGTGCCCCTAGCAATCAGCCCCAGCATTTT. Its translation: CASSAPSNQPQHF.

This clonotype was recorded many times. The chain combines TRBV6-1 with TRBJ2-2; 8 nucleotides match TRBD2. This CDR3 is 14 amino acids long. Germline loops: CDR1 MNHNS, CDR2 SASEGT. V lost 5 bases, J lost 3 bases, and 2 bases stayed unmatched. The CDR3 bases are TGTGCCAGCAGTCTTAGCGGGGACACCGGGGAGCTGTTTTTT. It is translated as CASSLSGDTGELFF.

The CDR3 bases are TGCAGTGCTACGACTGACACTGAAGCTTTCTTT. It codes for CSATTDTEAFF. This chain uses TRBV20-1 with TRBJ1-1, with D unclear. The CDR3 totals 11 residues. Trimming cost V 4 bases and J 3 bases, with 6 bases left between them. Germline assignment: CDR1 DFQATT and CDR2 SNEGSKA (reference sequence).

This rearrangement joins TRBV6-1 to TRBJ2-7; TRBD2 agrees at 7 bases. The CDR3 consists of 13 residues. CDR1 MNHNS and CDR2 SASEGT come from the germline V gene. The V segment lost 7 bases and the J segment 3 bases; nucleotides outside the gene matches: 6. This CDR3 is CASTRTRGYEQYF. Written as DNA, the CDR3 is TGTGCCAGCACCCGGACTAGGGGCTACGAGCAGTACTTC.

There are many counts of this clonotype. The junction differs from germline at one of its ends, possibly a read error. V usage is TRBV19 and J usage is TRBJ2-7, with a tentative D call TRBD2 (5 bases). In germline, CDR1 is LNHDA, CDR2 SQIVND (reference sequence). The CDR3 sequence is 14 residues long. In nucleotides, the CDR3 is TGTGCAAGTAGTCCCGGGGTAGCCTCCTACGAGCAGTACTTC. This translates into CASSPGVASYEQYF.

At least ten counts were recorded for this clonotype. The rearrangement links TRBV12-3 or TRBV12-4 to TRBJ2-2; 9 bases fit TRBD1. V shed 7 bases and J 2 bases; nucleotides not matched to a gene: 8. The CDR3 spans 16 residues. Here the CDR3 DNA reads TGTGCCAGCATCCTGGGGGACAGGGAAAACACCGGGGAGCTGTTTTTT. Translated, it gives CASILGDRENTGELFF.

With regard to this clonotype: A much larger clone is a single base away; this may be a read error. The genes are TRBV11-2 and TRBJ2-2; TRBD2 matches 8 bases. V shed 5 bases, J shed 4 bases, and the junction held 9 bases outside the gene matches. The germline gives CDR1 SGHAT, CDR2 FQNNGV. The length of the CDR3 is 16 residues. The CDR3 DNA is TGTGCCAGCAGCACCTCCGGGACTAGGATCACCGGGGAGCTGTTTTTT. It encodes CASSTSGTRITGELFF. The complete variable domain, with remaining parts taken from reference TRBV11-2 and TRBJ2-2, reads EAGVAQSPRYKIIEKRQSVAFWCNPISGHATLYWYQQILGQGPKLLIQFQNNGVVDDSQLPKDRFSAERLKGVDSTLKIQPAKLEDSAVYLCASSTSGTRITGELFFGEGSRLTVL.

This clonotype was detected many times. The V and J genes are TRBV5-1 and TRBJ2-7; 7 bases fit TRBD1. CDR3 length equals 15 residues. Germline V gives CDR1 SGHRS, CDR2 YFSETQ. The V gene end was trimmed by 0 bases and the J gene end by 3 bases; junction bases not matched to a gene: 6. In nucleotides, the CDR3 is TGCGCCAGCAGCTTGGATTGGGGACAGCTCTACGAGCAGTACTTC. Residues: CASSLDWGQLYEQYF.

This clonotype occurred many times. V and J are TRBV27 and TRBJ2-2; 8 bases map to TRBD2. Germline loops: CDR1 MNHEY, CDR2 SMNVEV (reference sequence). The trim removed 4 bases at V and 5 bases at J, leaving 6 bases unmatched. This CDR3 contains 15 residues. CDR3 in amino acids: CASSSGTRGTGELFF. The CDR3 DNA sequence: TGTGCCAGCAGTTCCGGGACTAGGGGTACCGGGGAGCTGTTTTTT.

The chain combines TRBV10-3 with TRBJ2-7; the match to TRBD1 covers 7 bases. The CDR3 sequence is 17 residues long. Unmatched junction bases numbered 15, after V lost 5 bases and J lost 2 bases. In germline, CDR1 is ENHRY, CDR2 SYGVKD. This CDR3 is CAISPYPPGTVTYEQYF. CDR3 DNA sequence: TGTGCCATCAGTCCATATCCCCCCGGGACAGTAACCTACGAGCAGTACTTC.

The table lists this clonotype with many counts. This sequence joins TRBV7-6 and TRBJ2-7; D possibly corresponds to TRBD1 (6 bases). CDR1 and CDR2 from the germline V gene are SGHVS and FNYEAQ. The CDR3 extends over 12 amino acids. V shed 5 bases and J shed 6 bases, with 11 bases lying between them. The CDR3 bases are TGTGCCAGCAGCGTTACAGGGAGCGAGCAGTACTTC. As protein: CASSVTGSEQYF.

This clonotype was observed at least ten times. The rearrangement links TRBV28 to TRBJ2-2, with 8 bases lining up with TRBD2. The CDR3 runs to 16 residues. Germline CDR1 reads MDHEN; CDR2 reads SYDVKM. The V segment lost 1 base and the J segment 5 bases; nucleotides outside the gene matches: 6. The CDR3 here is CASSLYGRASTGELFF. CDR3 nucleotides: TGTGCCAGCAGTTTATACGGGAGGGCCTCAACCGGGGAGCTGTTTTTT. The full variable domain, rest sourced from reference TRBV28 and TRBJ2-2, is DVKVTQSSRYLVKRTGEKVFLECVQDMDHENMFWYRQDPGLGLRLIYFSYDVKMKEKGDIPEGYSVSREKKERFSLILESASTNQTSMYLCASSLYGRASTGELFFGEGSRLTVL.

This rearrangement joins TRBV6-5 to TRBJ2-5; TRBD1 is a possible D gene (6 bases). From germline, CDR1 is MNHEY and CDR2 SVGAGI. The CDR3 is 15 amino acids. V lost 2 bases and J lost 2, with 12 bases in between. In DNA, the CDR3 is TGTGCCAGCAGTTACGTGGGGGCTCCACAAGAGACCCAGTACTTC. The encoded protein is CASSYVGAPQETQYF.

The table lists this clonotype with many counts. The chain combines TRBV12-3 or TRBV12-4 with TRBJ1-3, with D tentatively TRBD1 (6 bases). The CDR3 consists of 14 residues. V lost 10 bases and J 4 bases, leaving 17 bases between the germline ends. The CDR3 DNA is TGTGCCAACCAACAGGGCTCCCTGGGAAACACCATATATTTT. Residues: CANQQGSLGNTIYF.

This clonotype was seen at least ten times. The V gene is TRBV6-1, the J gene TRBJ1-5; TRBD1 matches at 8 bases. The CDR3 runs to 15 residues. V shed 4 bases and J 1 base; nucleotides not matched to a gene: 3. Per the germline V gene, CDR1 is MNHNS and CDR2 is SASEGT. The CDR3 bases are TGTGCCAGCAGTGCTCGGACAGGGAGCAATCAGCCCCAGCATTTT. Translating it yields CASSARTGSNQPQHF.